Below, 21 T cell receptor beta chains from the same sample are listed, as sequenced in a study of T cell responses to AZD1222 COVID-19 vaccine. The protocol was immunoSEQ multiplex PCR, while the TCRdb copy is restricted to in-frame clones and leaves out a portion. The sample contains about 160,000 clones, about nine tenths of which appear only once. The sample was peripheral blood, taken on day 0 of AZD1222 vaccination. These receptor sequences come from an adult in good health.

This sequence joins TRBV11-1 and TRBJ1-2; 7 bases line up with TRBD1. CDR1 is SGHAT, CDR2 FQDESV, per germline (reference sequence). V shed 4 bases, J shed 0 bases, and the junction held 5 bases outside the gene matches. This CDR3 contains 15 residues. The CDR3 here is CASSSSTGPNYGYTF. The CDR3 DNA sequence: TGTGCCAGCAGCTCTTCGACAGGGCCTAACTATGGCTACACCTTC.

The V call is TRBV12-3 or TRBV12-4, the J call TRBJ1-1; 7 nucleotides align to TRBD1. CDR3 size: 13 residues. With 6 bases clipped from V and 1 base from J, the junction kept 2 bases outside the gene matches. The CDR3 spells CASRGQTNTEAFF. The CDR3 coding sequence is TGTGCCAGCAGGGGACAGACGAACACTGAAGCTTTCTTT.

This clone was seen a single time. The DNA of the CDR3 is TGTGCCAGCAGTTTAACCCAGGGGAAGGATATTCGTCCCTATGGCTACACCTTC. This gives the protein CASSLTQGKDIRPYGYTF. The chain links TRBV27 to TRBJ1-2, with D tentatively TRBD1 (6 bases). Trimming cost V 2 bases and J 4 bases, with 23 bases left between them. This CDR3 is 18 amino acids long. Germline V gives CDR1 MNHEY, CDR2 SMNVEV (reference sequence).

This CDR3 is CASRQVNTEAFF. The CDR3 nucleotides are TGTGCCAGCCGACAGGTGAACACTGAAGCTTTCTTT. The chain joins TRBV28 to TRBJ1-1, with D perhaps TRBD1 (6 bases). V was shortened by 8 bases and J by 0 bases, with 7 bases between the two germline ends. Germline V lookup: CDR1 MDHEN, CDR2 SYDVKM. This CDR3 is 12 amino acids long.

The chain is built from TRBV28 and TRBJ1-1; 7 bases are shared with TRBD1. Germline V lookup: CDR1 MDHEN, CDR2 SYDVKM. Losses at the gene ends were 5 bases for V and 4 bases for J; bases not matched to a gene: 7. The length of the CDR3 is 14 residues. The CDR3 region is CASSLPTGVTEAFF. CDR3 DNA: TGTGCCAGCAGTCTACCAACAGGGGTCACTGAAGCTTTCTTT.

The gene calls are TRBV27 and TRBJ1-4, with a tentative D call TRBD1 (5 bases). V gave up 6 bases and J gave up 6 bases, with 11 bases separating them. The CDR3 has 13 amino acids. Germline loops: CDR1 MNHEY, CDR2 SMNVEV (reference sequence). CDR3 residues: CASRRDFYEKLFF. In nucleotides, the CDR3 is TGTGCCAGCAGAAGGGACTTCTATGAAAAACTGTTTTTT.

The CDR3 sequence: CASLAGGLSSYNEQFF. The CDR3, as DNA: TGTGCCAGCCTGGCGGGGGGGCTGAGCTCCTACAATGAGCAGTTCTTC. V and J are TRBV2 and TRBJ2-1; 9 bases are shared with TRBD2. This CDR3 has 16 amino acids. Germline loops: CDR1 SNHLY, CDR2 FYNNEI. With V trimmed by 8 bases and J by 0 bases, 8 bases remained unmatched.

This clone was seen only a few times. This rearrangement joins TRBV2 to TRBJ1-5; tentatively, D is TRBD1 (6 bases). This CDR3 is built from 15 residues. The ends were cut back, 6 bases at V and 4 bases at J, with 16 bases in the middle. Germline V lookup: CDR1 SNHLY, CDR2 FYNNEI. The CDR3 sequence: CASSVGQLGNQPQHF. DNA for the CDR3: TGTGCCAGCAGCGTAGGACAGCTGGGGAATCAGCCCCAGCATTTT. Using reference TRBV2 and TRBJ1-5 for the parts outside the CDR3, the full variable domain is EPEVTQTPSHQVTQMGQEVILRCVPISNHLYFYWYRQILGQKVEFLVSFYNNEISEKSEIFDDQFSVERPDGSNFTLKIRSTKLEDSAMYFCASSVGQLGNQPQHFGDGTRLSIL.

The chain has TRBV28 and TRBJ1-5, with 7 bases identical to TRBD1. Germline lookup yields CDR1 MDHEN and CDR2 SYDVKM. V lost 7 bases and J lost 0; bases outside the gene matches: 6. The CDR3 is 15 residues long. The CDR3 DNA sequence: TGTGCCAGCACCGAGAACAGGGGTAGCAATCAGCCCCAGCATTTT. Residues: CASTENRGSNQPQHF. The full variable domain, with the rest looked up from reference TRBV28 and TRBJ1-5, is DVKVTQSSRYLVKRTGEKVFLECVQDMDHENMFWYRQDPGLGLRLIYFSYDVKMKEKGDIPEGYSVSREKKERFSLILESASTNQTSMYLCASTENRGSNQPQHFGDGTRLSIL.

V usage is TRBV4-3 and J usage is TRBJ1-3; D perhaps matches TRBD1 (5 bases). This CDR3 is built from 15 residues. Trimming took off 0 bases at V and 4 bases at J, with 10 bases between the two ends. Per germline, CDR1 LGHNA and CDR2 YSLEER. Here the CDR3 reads CASSQDWGDGNTIYF. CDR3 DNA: TGCGCCAGCAGCCAAGATTGGGGGGACGGAAACACCATATATTTT.

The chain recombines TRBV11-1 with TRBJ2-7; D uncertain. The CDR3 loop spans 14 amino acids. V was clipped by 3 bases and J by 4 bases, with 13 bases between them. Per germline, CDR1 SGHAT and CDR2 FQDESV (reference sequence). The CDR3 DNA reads TGTGCCAGCAGCTTTAACGGATTAGAGTACGAGCAGTACTTC. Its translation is CASSFNGLEYEQYF.

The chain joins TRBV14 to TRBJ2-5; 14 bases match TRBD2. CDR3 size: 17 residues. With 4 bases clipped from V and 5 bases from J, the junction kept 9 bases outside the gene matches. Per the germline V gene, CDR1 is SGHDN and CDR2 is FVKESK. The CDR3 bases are TGTGCCAGCAGCCCAGCCGGGACTAGCGGGAGATCGGAGACCCAGTACTTC. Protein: CASSPAGTSGRSETQYF.

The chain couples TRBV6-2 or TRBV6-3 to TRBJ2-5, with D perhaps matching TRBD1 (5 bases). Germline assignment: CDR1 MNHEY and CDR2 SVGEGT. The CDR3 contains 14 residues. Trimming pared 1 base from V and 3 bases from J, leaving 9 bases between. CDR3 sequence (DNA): TGTGCCAGCAGTTACTTAAAGGGGAAAGAGACCCAGTACTTC. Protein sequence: CASSYLKGKETQYF.

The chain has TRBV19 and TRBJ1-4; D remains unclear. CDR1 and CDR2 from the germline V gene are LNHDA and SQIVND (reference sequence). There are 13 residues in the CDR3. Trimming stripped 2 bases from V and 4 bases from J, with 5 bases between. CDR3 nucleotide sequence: TGTGCCAGTAGTATATGGGGTAATGAAAAACTGTTTTTT. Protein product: CASSIWGNEKLFF.

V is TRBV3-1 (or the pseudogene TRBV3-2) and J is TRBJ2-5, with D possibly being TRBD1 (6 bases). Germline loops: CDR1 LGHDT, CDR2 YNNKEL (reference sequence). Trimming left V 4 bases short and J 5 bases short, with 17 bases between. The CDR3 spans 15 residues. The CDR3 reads CASSLRGQRGETQYF. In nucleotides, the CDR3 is TGTGCCAGCAGCCTTAGGGGACAAAGAGGGGAGACCCAGTACTTC.

CDR3 region: CASSLYTAYEQYF. For the CDR3, the DNA is TGTGCCAGCAGCTTGTACACTGCCTACGAGCAGTACTTC. The chain uses TRBV7-9 and TRBJ2-7; no clear D. CDR3 size: 13 residues. Per the germline V gene, CDR1 is SEHNR and CDR2 is FQNEAQ (reference sequence). Trimming took off 3 bases at V and 2 bases at J, with 8 bases between the two ends.

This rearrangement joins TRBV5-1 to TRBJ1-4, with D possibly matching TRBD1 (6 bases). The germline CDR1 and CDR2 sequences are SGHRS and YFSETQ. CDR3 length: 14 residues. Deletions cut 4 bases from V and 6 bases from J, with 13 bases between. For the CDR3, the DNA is TGCGCCAGCAGCCAGGACAGACCCGATGAAAAACTGTTTTTT. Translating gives CASSQDRPDEKLFF.

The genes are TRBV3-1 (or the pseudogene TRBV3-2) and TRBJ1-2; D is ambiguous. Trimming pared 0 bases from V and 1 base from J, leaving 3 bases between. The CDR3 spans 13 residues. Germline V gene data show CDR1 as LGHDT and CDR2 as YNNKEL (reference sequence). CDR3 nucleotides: TGTGCCAGCAGCCAAGATCTTAACTATGGCTACACCTTC. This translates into CASSQDLNYGYTF.

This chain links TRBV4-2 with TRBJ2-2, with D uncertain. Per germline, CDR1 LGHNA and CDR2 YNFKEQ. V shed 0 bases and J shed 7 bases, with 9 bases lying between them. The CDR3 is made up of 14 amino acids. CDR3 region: CASSQETNGGELFF. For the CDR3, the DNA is TGTGCCAGCAGCCAAGAAACCAACGGCGGGGAGCTGTTTTTT.

CDR3 sequence: CASSRGGELFF. Here the CDR3 DNA reads TGTGCCAGTAGTAGAGGCGGGGAGCTGTTTTTT. The rearrangement uses TRBV27 and TRBJ2-2, with D unresolved. The CDR3 spans 11 residues. The germline V gene encodes CDR1 MNHEY and CDR2 SMNVEV (reference sequence). Deletions cut 9 bases from V and 7 bases from J, with 9 bases between.

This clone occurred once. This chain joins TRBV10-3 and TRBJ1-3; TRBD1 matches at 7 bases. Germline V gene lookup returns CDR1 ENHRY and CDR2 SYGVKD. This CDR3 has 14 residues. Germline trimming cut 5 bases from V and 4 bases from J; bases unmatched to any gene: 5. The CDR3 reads CAISRTGAGNTIYF. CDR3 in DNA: TGTGCCATCAGTCGAACAGGGGCGGGAAACACCATATATTTT.